This section outlines one T cell receptor (beta chain) sequence together with its context. Its matching antigen is unknown. The sample belongs to a study of CD4 T cells in relation to SARS-CoV-2 and coronaviruses. Background on the study: The restricting HLA molecule for shared crossreactive spike epitopes was mapped. Study results and caveats: Culture-expanded clones reflect memory recall rather than primary priming during culture.

Deep TCR-beta sequencing used DNA from uncultured naive and memory CD4+ T cells. TCRdb's copy holds only in-frame clones and misses some; the assay was immunoSEQ multiplex PCR. Of roughly 68,000 clones in the sample, roughly 93% are singletons; the top ten hold under 0.25%. Germline CDR1 is MNHNS and CDR2 is SASEGT. Trimming took 3 bases from V and 7 from J, leaving 6 bases between them. There are 11 residues in the CDR3. The unexposed donors gave CD4+ T cells in about 2010-2019, prior to COVID-19. Sequencing used naive CD4+ T cells from PBMCs. Subset reported: naive CD4+ T cells isolated by negative enrichment. This sequence joins TRBV6-1 and TRBJ1-2; D is unclear. The clonotype comes from a human donor in good health. CDR3 in amino acids: CASSDFVGYTF. As DNA, the CDR3 is TGTGCCAGCAGTGATTTTGTTGGCTACACCTTC.